This TCR beta chain came from a study of blood T cell repertoires in COVID-19 (dated by TCRdb to about 2020). Looking at the study overall: Samples from collaborators originated in the United States, Italy and Spain and spanned both the acute and convalescent phases of COVID-19. Sample metadata almost always included a de-identified subject ID, COVID-19 status, age in years and sex. Where available, HLA class I and class II types were taken from metadata supplied by the sample provider and were not determined by assay-based typing. Subjects who had been exposed to COVID-19, were actively infected with it, or had recovered from it provided the deeply sampled blood TCRbeta repertoires that made up the dataset. The repertoires were made available in a free public database intended to serve as a resource for research on the immune response to SARS-CoV-2. The material from the prospective study consisted of cDNA or gDNA derived from T cells, B-cell-depleted T cells, or PBMCs. The samples were drawn from the first 160 participants of the ongoing ImmuneRACE study and from some 1,300 subjects provided by 6 global collaborators.

To note about this clone: No antigen is known for it. Base qualities were left out, and no much larger clone turns up one base away.

Study-level results and caveats: The quantity of clinical and demographic metadata differed by source and by participant and was supplied without curation.

The CDR1 and CDR2 encoded by the germline V gene are KGHDR and SFDVKD. V is trimmed back by 7 bases and J by 4 bases, and the junction contains 0 bases that no gene match accounts for. Including cysteine and phenylalanine, the CDR3 has 13 amino acids. Here the CDR3 DNA is all that survives: 39 bases in frame from base 1. Collaborating institutions collected whole blood in K2EDTA tubes following their own protocols. For TCRbeta analysis, collaborators shipped samples as frozen whole blood, isolated PBMCs, or DNA extracted from either of those sample types. The immunoSEQ Assay, a bias-controlled multiplex PCR, was used to amplify TCRbeta CDR3 regions from genomic DNA. The authors' analysis ran thus. Within the assay, amplification of reference gene primers was used to estimate how many nucleated cells each sample contained. To quantify the absolute abundance of each unique TCRbeta CDR3 rearrangement, sequence reads were collapsed and filtered. Productive Simpson clonality was computed per sample as the square root of Simpson's diversity index over productive rearrangements. This immuneACCESS table, as held by TCRdb, lists in-frame sequences with V and J called but not all clones. Of the missing ones, under half trace to an unresolved V gene in checked studies; the others have no known cause. The DNA was the basis for D and trimming; V, J and clone size are from that table. This sample lists some 150,000 clones; 80% were detected once. The top ten clones comprise about 0.58% of the sample.

What was sequenced was peripheral blood. The TCR originated in a man aged 60 to 69 with acute or convalescent COVID-19. The V gene is TRBV24-1 and the J gene is TRBJ2-2; the central 9 bases match TRBD1. CDR3 loop: CATRDRGTGELFF. The sequence in DNA is TGTGCCACCAGGGACAGGGGCACCGGGGAGCTGTTTTTT.